The clone carrying this T cell receptor beta chain was found a few times. Its antigen is not identified. These data come from a study of cytomegalovirus exposure and HLA in healthy donors. Study results and caveats: The availability of immune exposure information extended only to CMV serostatus. Across donors, presence/absence analyses took sequencing depth to be roughly uniform.

The PCR was carried out with 60 Vbeta primers and 13 Jbeta primers. Assay used: immunoSEQ multiplex PCR; TCRdb lists only in-frame clones, some missing. Of approximately 150,000 clones listed, 70% to 80% were seen once; the top ten hold roughly 1.3%. Trimming pared 3 bases from V and 3 bases from J, leaving 12 bases between. Germline assignment: CDR1 SGHTS and CDR2 YDEGEE. The CDR3 has 14 residues. This receptor was identified in a man between 25 and 39 years old in good health and CMV-seronegative. Sequenced: PBMCs. This chain links TRBV5-8 with TRBJ1-1; tentative D call: TRBD1 (6 bases). CDR3 nucleotide sequence: TGTGCCAGCAGCTCCGGGACACATTACACTGAAGCTTTCTTT. It specifies CASSSGTHYTEAFF.